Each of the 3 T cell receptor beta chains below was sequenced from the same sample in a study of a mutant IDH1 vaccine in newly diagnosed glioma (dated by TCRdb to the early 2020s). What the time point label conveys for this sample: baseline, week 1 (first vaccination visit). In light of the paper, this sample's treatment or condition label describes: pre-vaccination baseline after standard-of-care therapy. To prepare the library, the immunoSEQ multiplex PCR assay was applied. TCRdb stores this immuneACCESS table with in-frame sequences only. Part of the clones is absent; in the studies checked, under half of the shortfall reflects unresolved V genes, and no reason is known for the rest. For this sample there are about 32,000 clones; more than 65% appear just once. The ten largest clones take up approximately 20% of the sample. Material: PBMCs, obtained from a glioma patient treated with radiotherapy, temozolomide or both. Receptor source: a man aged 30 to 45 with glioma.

The chain's CDR3 is CASSYIRLAGEQFF. DNA for the CDR3: TGTGCCAGCAGTTACATTAGGCTAGCGGGGGAGCAGTTCTTC. The gene calls are TRBV6-5 and TRBJ2-1, with 9 bases identical to TRBD2. V shed 2 bases and J 10 bases; nucleotides not matched to a gene: 6. Germline V gene data show CDR1 as MNHEY and CDR2 as SVGAGI. The CDR3 length is 14 residues.

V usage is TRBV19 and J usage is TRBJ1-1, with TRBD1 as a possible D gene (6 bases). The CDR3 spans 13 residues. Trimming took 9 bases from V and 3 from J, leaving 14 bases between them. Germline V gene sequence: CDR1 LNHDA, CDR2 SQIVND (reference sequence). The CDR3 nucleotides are TGTGCCAGCCAACAAACAGGGTACACTGAAGCTTTCTTT. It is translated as CASQQTGYTEAFF. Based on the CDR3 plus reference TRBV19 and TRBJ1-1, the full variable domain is DGGITQSPKYLFRKEGQNVTLSCEQNLNHDAMYWYRQDPGQGLRLIYYSQIVNDFQKGDIAEGYSVSREKKESFPLTVTSAQKNPTAFYLCASQQTGYTEAFFGQGTRLTVV.

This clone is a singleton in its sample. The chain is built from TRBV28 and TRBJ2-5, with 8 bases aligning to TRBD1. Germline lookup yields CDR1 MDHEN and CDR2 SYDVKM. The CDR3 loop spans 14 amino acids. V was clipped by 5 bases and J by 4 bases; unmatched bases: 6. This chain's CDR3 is CASSPTGVGETQYF. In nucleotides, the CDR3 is TGTGCCAGCAGTCCGACAGGGGTGGGAGAGACCCAGTACTTC.